The 21 T cell receptor beta chains listed next were all sequenced from one sample in a study of cytomegalovirus exposure and HLA in healthy donors (dated by TCRdb to about 2017). The protocol used for the library was the immunoSEQ multiplex PCR assay. TCRdb took this table from immuneACCESS and kept in-frame rearrangements with V and J called. Such tables lack part of the clones; where checked against another copy, unresolved V genes explain under half of the gap, and the rest is unexplained. In this sample the table shows roughly 150,000 clones, around nine tenths of which occur a single time. The ten largest clonotypes hold 2% to 2.5% of the sample. Sequences were obtained from PBMCs. The receptors shown here come from a woman aged 18-29 years in good health and CMV-seronegative.

Here the CDR3 DNA reads TGTGCCAGCAGCCAGGGGACAGCCCAAGAGACCCAGTACTTC. Its protein is CASSQGTAQETQYF. This rearrangement joins TRBV6-1 to TRBJ2-5, with 7 bases matching TRBD1. The CDR3 contains 14 residues. Germline assignment: CDR1 MNHNS and CDR2 SASEGT. Losses at the gene ends were 6 bases for V and 1 base for J; bases not matched to a gene: 5.

V gene TRBV29-1 combines with J gene TRBJ2-3; D possibly corresponds to TRBD1 (7 bases). V was pared by 6 bases and J by 6 bases, with 22 bases between. This CDR3 contains 15 residues. Germline values: CDR1 SQVTM, CDR2 ANQGSEA. The CDR3 sequence is CSVAGGWDVGDTQYF. The DNA of the CDR3 is TGCAGCGTCGCAGGGGGGTGGGATGTGGGCGATACGCAGTATTTT.

The V call is TRBV4-1, the J call TRBJ1-2; D is uncertain. V was pared by 3 bases and J by 3 bases, with 14 bases between. CDR1 is MGHRA, CDR2 YSYEKL, per germline. The CDR3 contains 15 residues. The CDR3 coding sequence is TGCGCCAGCAGCCACCCCTTTTGGTACTACTATGGCTACACCTTC. It specifies CASSHPFWYYYGYTF.

CDR3 DNA sequence: TGTGCCAGCTTGAGTTCTAGCTCCTACAATGAGCAGTTCTTC. It translates to CASLSSSSYNEQFF. This chain links TRBV18 with TRBJ2-1; D is undetermined. Germline V lookup: CDR1 KGHSH, CDR2 LQKENI. With 7 bases removed from V and 0 bases from J, the gap between germline ends came to 10 bases. This CDR3 spans 14 amino acids.

J is TRBJ2-6 and V is TRBV5-4; D uncertain. This CDR3 is built from 16 residues. The V end was cut by 0 bases, the J end by 0 bases, with 7 bases between. Germline V gene data show CDR1 as SGHNT and CDR2 as YYREEE (reference sequence). The CDR3 DNA is TGTGCCAGCAGCTTGGAGAGGATCTCTGGGGCCAACGTCCTGACTTTC. It specifies CASSLERISGANVLTF.

V is TRBV28 and J is TRBJ2-7, with D possibly matching TRBD2 (7 bases). V was clipped by 3 bases and J by 1 base, with 19 bases between them. The length of the CDR3 is 17 residues. Germline assignment: CDR1 MDHEN and CDR2 SYDVKM. The CDR3 DNA reads TGTGCCAGCAGTTTCCCCAACCCGGGGGGCAGGTCCTACGAGCAGTACTTC. This encodes CASSFPNPGGRSYEQYF.

This clone was picked up a small number of times. The chain has TRBV30 and TRBJ1-3; D gene ambiguous. V was trimmed by 0 bases and J by 0 bases, leaving 12 bases between them. CDR3 length: 16 amino acids. Germline CDR1 GTSNPN, CDR2 SVGIG (reference sequence). The CDR3 loop reads CAWSVSLVSSGNTIYF. The CDR3 coding sequence is TGTGCCTGGAGTGTCTCCCTAGTGAGCTCTGGAAACACCATATATTTT.

This chain uses TRBV4-1 with TRBJ2-1, with unresolved D. The CDR3 totals 14 residues. Germline V gene data show CDR1 as MGHRA and CDR2 as YSYEKL. V lost 1 base and J lost 8, with 12 bases in between. The CDR3 protein is CASSQVMNNDEQFF. The DNA for the CDR3 is TGCGCCAGCAGCCAAGTTATGAACAACGATGAGCAGTTCTTC.

In its sample, this clone was seen a few times. The rearrangement links TRBV5-1 to TRBJ1-6; D is possibly TRBD1 (5 bases). This CDR3 region has 16 residues. V lost 0 bases and J lost 0, with 7 bases in between. Germline values: CDR1 SGHRS, CDR2 YFSETQ. The CDR3 region is CASSLDDSSYNSPLHF. CDR3 coding DNA: TGCGCCAGCAGCTTGGATGACAGCTCCTATAATTCACCCCTCCACTTT.

The genes are TRBV13 and TRBJ2-7; 7 bases are a match to TRBD2. Germline V gene lookup returns CDR1 PRHDT and CDR2 FYEKMQ (reference sequence). After removal of 4 bases from V and 0 bases from J, the junction contained 0 bases not matched to a gene. CDR3 size: 13 residues. The CDR3 bases are TGTGCCAGCAGCTGGGGGGGCTCCTACGAGCAGTACTTC. Amino acid sequence: CASSWGGSYEQYF.

The J gene is TRBJ2-5, the V gene TRBV7-2; D is unresolved. Trimming stripped 3 bases from V and 3 bases from J, with 5 bases between. The V gene's germline CDR1 is SGHTA and CDR2 FQGNSA. The length of the CDR3 is 12 residues. The CDR3 DNA reads TGTGCCAGCAGCTTGGCAGAAGAGACCCAGTACTTC. Its protein is CASSLAEETQYF.

The chain recombines TRBV2 with TRBJ1-1; D is undetermined. Germline assignment: CDR1 SNHLY and CDR2 FYNNEI. Trimming removed 8 bases from V and 6 bases from J, with 16 bases in between. The CDR3 sequence is 13 residues long. The CDR3 sequence: CASAQEAASEAFF. CDR3 bases: TGTGCCAGCGCCCAGGAGGCAGCTTCTGAAGCTTTCTTT.

V and J are TRBV7-9 and TRBJ2-7, with 9 bases aligning to TRBD1. This CDR3 has 14 residues. V shed 4 bases, J shed 5 bases, and the junction held 6 bases outside the gene matches. Germline lookup yields CDR1 SEHNR and CDR2 FQNEAQ (reference sequence). In DNA, the CDR3 is TGTGCCAGCAGCTCTGGGACAGGGTTCCACGAGCAGTACTTC. Its translation: CASSSGTGFHEQYF.

This rearrangement joins TRBV6-1 to TRBJ2-2, with TRBD1 identical over 8 bases. The germline CDR1 and CDR2 sequences are MNHNS and SASEGT. The CDR3 consists of 15 residues. Trimming removed 3 bases from V and 7 bases from J; junction bases left unmatched: 7. This CDR3 is CASSDRGLFDGELFF. The CDR3 region has the DNA TGTGCCAGCAGTGACAGGGGGCTCTTTGACGGGGAGCTGTTTTTT.

The rearrangement uses TRBV29-1 and TRBJ1-4, with unresolved D. Germline CDR1 reads SQVTM; CDR2 reads ANQGSEA. The CDR3 consists of 16 residues. Trimming removed 4 bases from V and 0 bases from J, with 15 bases in between. In DNA form, the CDR3 reads TGCAGCGTTGCAGGCAGTTCATCATCAACTAATGAAAAACTGTTTTTT. This translates into CSVAGSSSSTNEKLFF.

The chain employs TRBV27 and TRBJ2-1, with TRBD2 matching 8 bases. V lost 8 bases to trimming and J lost 2 bases; unmatched junction nucleotides: 5. CDR1 is MNHEY and CDR2 is SMNVEV in the germline V gene (reference sequence). The CDR3 runs 14 residues. The CDR3 DNA is TGTGCCAGCGGCATACTAGCGGCCTACAATGAGCAGTTCTTC. As protein: CASGILAAYNEQFF.

This rearrangement joins TRBV4-3 to TRBJ1-2, with 7 bases fitting TRBD1. Per the germline V gene, CDR1 is LGHNA and CDR2 is YSLEER. This CDR3 spans 16 amino acids. Germline trimming cut 0 bases from V and 6 bases from J; bases unmatched to any gene: 10. The CDR3 protein is CASSQEGWRGRDGYTF. CDR3 bases: TGCGCCAGCAGCCAAGAGGGTTGGAGGGGGCGAGATGGCTACACCTTC.

V and J are TRBV13 and TRBJ2-7, with D hard to call. CDR3 length: 12 residues. The germline CDR1 and CDR2 sequences are PRHDT and FYEKMQ (reference sequence). Trimming shortened V by 4 bases and J by 1 base, and 5 bases separated the two germline ends. The CDR3 DNA sequence: TGTGCCAGCAGCTCGGAGTCCTACGAGCAGTACTTC. This sequence encodes CASSSESYEQYF.

The chain has TRBV15 and TRBJ2-3, with D tentatively TRBD1 (6 bases). Per the germline V gene, CDR1 is LNHNV and CDR2 is YYDKDF (reference sequence). The CDR3 runs to 14 residues. V was pared by 8 bases and J by 0 bases, with 12 bases between. The CDR3 DNA follows: TGTGCCACCCGTGACAGGATTAGCACAGATACGCAGTATTTT. Protein product: CATRDRISTDTQYF.

V gene TRBV4-1 combines with J gene TRBJ2-3, with 7 nucleotides matching TRBD1. J was trimmed by 1 base and V by 4 bases; bases with no gene match: 5. Germline V gene data show CDR1 as MGHRA and CDR2 as YSYEKL. This CDR3 contains 15 residues. CDR3 loop: CASSLRTGRTDTQYF. The CDR3 DNA reads TGCGCCAGCAGCCTTCGGACAGGACGCACAGATACGCAGTATTTT.

This clone was recorded once. The V call is TRBV4-2, the J call TRBJ1-1; 12 bases are shared with TRBD1. The CDR3 is 15 residues long. Germline loops: CDR1 LGHNA, CDR2 YNFKEQ. J lost 11 bases, V lost 2 bases, and 9 bases had no gene match. CDR3 sequence: CASSQIPGQGAMAFF. The CDR3 DNA sequence: TGTGCCAGCAGCCAAATACCGGGACAGGGGGCCATGGCTTTCTTT.